These 23 T cell receptor beta chains were sequenced from one sample in a study of blood T cell repertoires in COVID-19. Sequencing used immunoSEQ multiplex PCR; TCRdb keeps in-frame clones, though not all of them. The data show 140,000 or so clones, with around 78% seen just once and around 1.8% held by the top ten. The sequencing sample was made of peripheral blood. These receptor sequences come from an older woman with acute or convalescent COVID-19.

The chain has TRBV27 and TRBJ1-1; D possibly corresponds to TRBD1 (5 bases). Germline values: CDR1 MNHEY, CDR2 SMNVEV (reference sequence). The CDR3 extends over 14 amino acids. V lost 2 bases to trimming and J lost 2 bases, with 9 bases between them. CDR3 sequence: CASSLTGINTEAFF. The CDR3 coding sequence is TGTGCCAGCAGTTTAACAGGCATCAACACTGAAGCTTTCTTT.

V is TRBV6-1 and J is TRBJ1-1; D unresolved. This CDR3 contains 15 residues. The V gene lost 0 bases and the J gene lost 1 base, with 9 bases spanning the gap. CDR1 is MNHNS, CDR2 SASEGT, per germline. The CDR3 DNA reads TGTGCCAGCAGTGAAGCAGCCAGACAGAACACTGAAGCTTTCTTT. Translation: CASSEAARQNTEAFF.

This clone was detected once. The CDR3 loop is CAWSADRARTSSNEQFF. The DNA for the CDR3 is TGTGCCTGGAGTGCGGACAGGGCCCGAACTAGTAGCAATGAGCAGTTCTTC. J is TRBJ2-1 and V is TRBV30, with 8 bases fitting TRBD1. J gave up 6 bases and V 1 base, and 14 bases lay outside the gene matches. The CDR3 is made up of 17 amino acids. The germline V gene encodes CDR1 GTSNPN and CDR2 SVGIG (reference sequence).

The V and J genes are TRBV10-3 and TRBJ1-5; 7 bases line up with TRBD1. This CDR3 region has 15 residues. The V gene end was trimmed by 2 bases and the J gene end by 0 bases; junction bases not matched to a gene: 1. Per germline, CDR1 ENHRY and CDR2 SYGVKD. This chain's CDR3 is CAISEGTVSNQPQHF. CDR3 bases: TGTGCCATCAGTGAGGGGACAGTTAGCAATCAGCCCCAGCATTTT.

The rearrangement links TRBV9 to TRBJ2-1; D perhaps matches TRBD2 (5 bases). CDR3 length equals 16 residues. Germline loops: CDR1 SGDLS, CDR2 YYNGEE. V was clipped by 4 bases and J by 1 base, with 15 bases between them. CDR3 nucleotide sequence: TGTGCCAGCAGCCGAACATGGACGGGATCCTACAATGAGCAGTTCTTC. It yields the protein CASSRTWTGSYNEQFF.

CDR3 protein: CASSDSFQETQYF. In DNA form, the CDR3 reads TGTGCCAGTAGTGACAGCTTCCAAGAGACCCAGTACTTC. This chain uses TRBV19 with TRBJ2-5; tentative D call: TRBD1 (5 bases). From germline, CDR1 is LNHDA and CDR2 SQIVND (reference sequence). Trimming stripped 5 bases from V and 1 base from J, with 8 bases between. The CDR3 covers 13 residues.

V gene TRBV7-9 combines with J gene TRBJ2-7; 14 nucleotides agree with TRBD2. The germline V gene has CDR1 SEHNR and CDR2 FQNEAQ (reference sequence). With V trimmed by 5 bases and J by 6 bases, 6 bases remained unmatched. The CDR3 has 15 residues. CDR3 residues: CASSESGLAGVEQYF. The CDR3 DNA follows: TGTGCCAGCAGCGAATCGGGACTAGCGGGAGTCGAGCAGTACTTC.

V and J are TRBV2 and TRBJ2-3, with D perhaps matching TRBD2 (5 bases). The length of the CDR3 is 15 residues. V lost 5 bases and J 2 bases, leaving 14 bases between the germline ends. Germline V gene data show CDR1 as SNHLY and CDR2 as FYNNEI. The CDR3 nucleotides are TGTGCCAGCAGTAGTAATAGCGATTACACAGATACGCAGTATTTT. Translated, it gives CASSSNSDYTDTQYF. The full variable domain, rest sourced from reference TRBV2 and TRBJ2-3, is EPEVTQTPSHQVTQMGQEVILRCVPISNHLYFYWYRQILGQKVEFLVSFYNNEISEKSEIFDDQFSVERPDGSNFTLKIRSTKLEDSAMYFCASSSNSDYTDTQYFGPGTRLTVL.

This sequence joins TRBV3-1 (or the pseudogene TRBV3-2) and TRBJ2-7; D perhaps matches TRBD2 (6 bases). The CDR3 covers 11 residues. The V end was cut by 7 bases, the J end by 3 bases, with 7 bases between. CDR1 is LGHDT and CDR2 is YNNKEL in the germline V gene (reference sequence). DNA of the CDR3: TGTGCCAGCATGGGGGGCTACGAGCAGTACTTC. Its translation: CASMGGYEQYF.

The chain joins TRBV15 to TRBJ2-1; 8 bases line up with TRBD2. Germline values: CDR1 LNHNV, CDR2 YYDKDF (reference sequence). The CDR3 is 15 amino acids. V shed 1 base and J 6 bases; nucleotides not matched to a gene: 5. For the CDR3, the DNA is TGTGCCACCAGCAGAGGCGGGAGGTCTTTCAATGAGCAGTTCTTC. It yields the protein CATSRGGRSFNEQFF.

V is TRBV7-9 and J is TRBJ2-5, with 10 bases identical to TRBD1. The germline gives CDR1 SEHNR, CDR2 FQNEAQ (reference sequence). This CDR3 is 15 amino acids long. The V and J ends lost 5 bases and 5 bases, in that order; junction bases with no gene match: 8. The CDR3 here is CASSPRTGGWETQYF. The CDR3 nucleotides are TGTGCCAGCAGCCCTAGGACAGGGGGATGGGAGACCCAGTACTTC.

This chain connects TRBV11-3 to TRBJ2-3; the match to TRBD2 covers 11 bases. This CDR3 comprises 20 residues. Trimming took 1 base from V and 3 from J; bases not matched to a gene: 15. Germline-derived CDR1 and CDR2 are SGHNT and YENEEA. CDR3 nucleotide sequence: TGTGCCAGCAGCTTAGGGCTTCCACTAGCGGGAGTTTCAGGGACAGATACGCAGTATTTT. Protein sequence: CASSLGLPLAGVSGTDTQYF. The full variable domain, its missing parts supplied by reference TRBV11-3 and TRBJ2-3, is EAGVVQSPRYKIIEKKQPVAFWCNPISGHNTLYWYLQNLGQGPELLIRYENEEAVDDSQLPKDRFSAERLKGVDSTLKIQPAELGDSAVYLCASSLGLPLAGVSGTDTQYFGPGTRLTVL.

This clone was counted a single time. CDR3 sequence: CASSLAGGLTEAFF. CDR3 nucleotide sequence: TGTGCCAGCAGCTTAGCAGGGGGCCTCACTGAAGCTTTCTTT. The V gene is TRBV7-2, the J gene TRBJ1-1, with 7 bases identical to TRBD1. Germline V gene data show CDR1 as SGHTA and CDR2 as FQGNSA. Trimming took 0 bases from V and 4 from J; bases not matched to a gene: 2. The CDR3 spans 14 residues.

The J gene is TRBJ2-7, the V gene TRBV2; D remains ambiguous. V gave up 10 bases and J gave up 0 bases, with 16 bases separating them. The CDR3 consists of 14 residues. Germline V gene data show CDR1 as SNHLY and CDR2 as FYNNEI. The CDR3 sequence is CATLDSWSSYEQYF. The CDR3 DNA reads as TGTGCCACCCTAGACTCCTGGAGCTCCTACGAGCAGTACTTC. Drawing the rest from reference TRBV2 and TRBJ2-7, the complete variable domain is EPEVTQTPSHQVTQMGQEVILRCVPISNHLYFYWYRQILGQKVEFLVSFYNNEISEKSEIFDDQFSVERPDGSNFTLKIRSTKLEDSAMYFCATLDSWSSYEQYFGPGTRLTVT.

The genes are TRBV29-1 and TRBJ2-1; the match to TRBD1 covers 9 bases. Germline V gives CDR1 SQVTM, CDR2 ANQGSEA. V lost 5 bases to trimming and J lost 0 bases; unmatched junction nucleotides: 2. The CDR3 length is 14 residues. The CDR3 here is CSVMGQGSYNEQFF. CDR3 nucleotides: TGCAGCGTTATGGGACAGGGCTCCTACAATGAGCAGTTCTTC.

This clone showed up just a few times. The CDR3 protein is CASSSLLRLSTDTQYF. The CDR3 DNA reads TGTGCCAGCAGCTCCCTCTTGCGGCTGAGCACAGATACGCAGTATTTT. The rearrangement links TRBV7-9 to TRBJ2-3; D gene unclear. In germline, CDR1 is SEHNR, CDR2 FQNEAQ (reference sequence). V lost 4 bases to trimming and J lost 0 bases, with 14 bases between them. The CDR3 has 16 amino acids.

The genes are TRBV6-1 and TRBJ2-3, with TRBD2 identical over 8 bases. This CDR3 is built from 17 residues. V lost 4 bases to trimming and J lost 1 base; unmatched junction nucleotides: 10. Germline loops: CDR1 MNHNS, CDR2 SASEGT. Here the CDR3 DNA reads TGTGCCAGCAGTGGGGTCCCCCTGACTAGCGGCACAGATACGCAGTATTTT. Amino acids: CASSGVPLTSGTDTQYF.

This chain joins TRBV6-4 and TRBJ2-1; 9 bases agree with TRBD2. Trimming at V came to 4 bases and at J to 5 bases, leaving 9 bases not matched to a gene. The CDR3 has 16 amino acids. Germline lookup yields CDR1 MRHNA and CDR2 SNTAGT. The CDR3 DNA follows: TGTGCCAGCAGTGTTAATCTAGCGGGGTTACACAATGAGCAGTTCTTC. This translates into CASSVNLAGLHNEQFF.

The chain combines TRBV11-2 with TRBJ2-2, with D unresolved. The CDR3 runs 15 residues. Germline CDR1 SGHAT, CDR2 FQNNGV. Trimming removed 2 bases from V and 5 bases from J, with 12 bases in between. The CDR3 loop reads CASSLYGRGTGELFF. The CDR3 region has the DNA TGTGCCAGCAGCTTATACGGTCGAGGTACCGGGGAGCTGTTTTTT.

The chain recombines TRBV7-9 with TRBJ2-1; unclear D gene. Trimming stripped 7 bases from V and 3 bases from J, with 13 bases between. The length of the CDR3 is 14 residues. The germline V gene encodes CDR1 SEHNR and CDR2 FQNEAQ (reference sequence). In DNA, the CDR3 is TGTGCCAGCAACATAGAGGTTGGCTACAATGAGCAGTTCTTC. It translates to CASNIEVGYNEQFF.

In the case of this clone: Because the CDR3's place on the DNA is in doubt, the DNA is left out and the CDR3 is given as listed by TCRdb. This chain links TRBV24-1 with TRBJ2-7; the tabulated D call, TRBD2, remains unverified against the DNA. Germline CDR1 KGHDR, CDR2 SFDVKD. The CDR3 region is 21 residues in length, termini included. Here the CDR3 reads CATYPCRRGEVSGSPSYEQYF.

Only one count was recorded for this clone. The chain couples TRBV27 to TRBJ1-4, with D perhaps matching TRBD1 (5 bases). Trimming removed 1 base from V and 8 bases from J, with 11 bases in between. This CDR3 comprises 14 residues. CDR1 is MNHEY and CDR2 is SMNVEV in the germline V gene (reference sequence). The CDR3 protein is CASSLYGGGEKLFF. In DNA, the CDR3 is TGTGCCAGCAGTTTATACGGGGGAGGGGAAAAACTGTTTTTT.

A few counts support this clone. The chain recombines TRBV25-1 with TRBJ2-7; the D gene is possibly TRBD1 (5 bases). The CDR3 covers 13 residues. Germline V gene lookup returns CDR1 MGHDK and CDR2 SYGVNS. V lost 11 bases to trimming and J lost 2 bases, with 16 bases between them. CDR3 sequence reads: CAGMQGLPYEQYF. The DNA for the CDR3 is TGTGCCGGCATGCAGGGCCTTCCCTACGAGCAGTACTTC.